The 4 T cell receptor beta chains reported below all come from one sample, sequenced in a study of OX40 agonist ivuxolimab in advanced cancers. Receptors were amplified or captured by the immunoSEQ multiplex PCR assay. TCRdb mirrors the immuneACCESS table, restricted to in-frame sequences. Some clones are absent from its copies; in checked studies, under half trace to an unresolved V gene, and the reason for the others is unknown. The sample has over 65,000 clones on record, approximately 86% of them singletons. Around 2% of the sample is taken by the ten largest. This specimen consisted of CD4+ or CD8+ T cells sorted from blood, obtained in a trial of the OX40 agonist ivuxolimab. These receptor sequences come from an adult with an advanced solid tumor such as melanoma, head and neck, liver or kidney cancer.

This chain joins TRBV5-1 and TRBJ1-4, with D perhaps TRBD1 (6 bases). Germline CDR1 reads SGHRS; CDR2 reads YFSETQ. V dropped 0 bases and J dropped 0 bases, with 15 bases sitting between them. The length of the CDR3 is 18 residues. The CDR3 sequence is CASSLGVDSRATNEKLFF. The CDR3 DNA reads as TGCGCCAGCAGCTTGGGGGTGGACAGCCGAGCAACTAATGAAAAACTGTTTTTT.

The chain joins TRBV2 to TRBJ2-1, with 8 bases fitting TRBD2. This CDR3 has 16 residues. The J segment lost 5 bases and the V segment lost 5 bases, leaving 11 bases of the junction unmatched. Germline CDR1 reads SNHLY; CDR2 reads FYNNEI. The CDR3 DNA reads TGTGCCAGCAGTCCCCCCCAAGCGGGGGCCCACAATGAGCAGTTCTTC. The encoded protein is CASSPPQAGAHNEQFF.

In its sample, this clone was seen once. The gene calls are TRBV5-1 and TRBJ2-1, with 7 nucleotides matching TRBD2. Germline lookup yields CDR1 SGHRS and CDR2 YFSETQ. V dropped 5 bases and J dropped 4; count of bases not matched to a gene: 15. This CDR3 is 17 amino acids long. CDR3 protein: CASRIRASGVRYNEQFF. In nucleotides, the CDR3 is TGCGCCAGCAGGATCCGAGCAAGCGGGGTGCGTTACAATGAGCAGTTCTTC. Complete variable domain (other parts from reference TRBV5-1 and TRBJ2-1): KAGVTQTPRYLIKTRGQQVTLSCSPISGHRSVSWYQQTPGQGLQFLFEYFSETQRNKGNFPGRFSGRQFSNSRSEMNVSTLELGDSALYLCASRIRASGVRYNEQFFGPGTRLTVL.

This rearrangement joins TRBV14 to TRBJ1-2; D possibly corresponds to TRBD1 (6 bases). CDR1 SGHDN and CDR2 FVKESK come from the germline V gene. This CDR3 is 18 amino acids long. V shed 2 bases and J shed 3 bases, with 22 bases lying between them. The CDR3 DNA reads as TGTGCCAGCAGCCAACTCACCGGGACAAACCACCCCGACTATGGCTACACCTTC. Amino acids: CASSQLTGTNHPDYGYTF.